Sequencing of this TCR beta chain was carried out in a study of beta chain features in type 1 diabetes. Study results and limitations: More deletions and fewer insertions at VDJ junctions were seen in type 1 diabetes patients. Shorter TCRB CDR3s, moderately but significantly so, were found in Type 1 diabetes patients in all four CD4+ subsets.

Reverse transcribing all isolated RNA meant expressed TCRB transcripts were sequenced. The repertoire was sequenced with immunoSEQ multiplex PCR; TCRdb's copy has only in-frame clones and lacks some. The repertoire holds about 140,000 clones, with more than 10% as singletons. V shed 4 bases and J shed 7 bases, with 13 bases lying between them. This CDR3 comprises 14 residues. Germline V gene sequence: CDR1 SGHTA, CDR2 FQGNSA. Comments on this clone: What it binds is unknown.

Input material: central memory CD4+ T cells from blood. This receptor was identified in a man aged 18 to 30 with type 1 diabetes. The chain links TRBV7-2 to TRBJ2-2, with D possibly matching TRBD1 (5 bases). CDR3 coding DNA: TGTGCCAGCAGCTGGAGCAGGGTTTTCGGGGAGCTGTTTTTT. Protein sequence: CASSWSRVFGELFF. Full variable domain (missing parts from reference TRBV7-2 and TRBJ2-2): GAGVSQSPSNKVTEKGKDVELRCDPISGHTALYWYRQSLGQGLEFLIYFQGNSAPDKSGLPSDRFSAERTGGSVSTLTIQRTQQEDSAVYLCASSWSRVFGELFFGEGSRLTVL.